A selection of T cell receptor beta chains follows, all from one sample in a study of T cells in Graves' hyperthyroidism and ophthalmopathy. TCRdb reprocessed the multiplex PCR reads with MiXCR, giving one entry per CDR3 protein. Counted here are 550,000 to 700,000 distinct CDR3 sequences, just over 45% occurring once; the ten biggest clones make up about 20%. The sequenced sample was peripheral blood or thyroid tissue (not recorded which). These receptors originate from an adult woman with Graves' disease, either hyperthyroidism or ophthalmopathy (not recorded which). The CDR3 runs from the conserved cysteine through the conserved F or W. Each record gives: V gene, clone size, D gene, J gene, CDR3 protein, CDR3 DNA. The D gene is left open where the match is weak. Size tells how often a clone was seen (once, few, many) or the class of an expanded clone, and some rows leave it out.

>TRBV7-6|-|TRBD1|TRBJ2-7
CASSLTGSGQGYEQYF
TGTGCCAGCAGCTTAACTGGGAGTGGACAGGGATACGAGCAGTACTTC
>TRBV5-1|many|-|TRBJ1-2
CASSSETGTGYTF
TGCGCCAGCAGCTCAGAAACAGGGACTGGCTACACCTTC
>TRBV20-1|many|-|TRBJ2-2
CSGRRGMGNTGELFF
TGCAGTGGCCGACGGGGTATGGGTAACACCGGGGAGCTGTTTTTT
>TRBV7-6|many|-|TRBJ2-7
CASSYATGSSKQYF
TGTGCCAGCAGCTATGCCACCGGTTCCTCTAAGCAGTACTTC
>TRBV6-2/TRBV6-3|many|-|TRBJ2-5
CASSYPETQYF
TGTGCCAGCAGTTACCCAGAGACCCAGTACTTC
>TRBV28|few|-|TRBJ1-2
CASSLLRNYGYTF
TGTGCCAGCAGTTTATTAAGGAACTATGGCTACACCTTC
>TRBV7-8|-|TRBD2|TRBJ2-7
CASSLVAGVGEQYF
TGTGCCAGCAGCCTCGTAGCGGGAGTCGGCGAGCAGTACTTC
>TRBV30|-|-|TRBJ1-1
CAWSVLSGNTEAFF
TGTGCCTGGAGTGTACTTTCGGGGAACACTGAAGCTTTCTTT
>TRBV10-3|-|TRBD2|TRBJ2-7
CAISDQRELYEQYF
TGTGCCATCAGTGATCAGCGGGAGCTCTACGAGCAGTACTTC
>TRBV29-1|few|TRBD2|TRBJ2-7
CSTSTSGSPYEQYF
TGCAGCACTTCGACTAGCGGGAGCCCCTACGAGCAGTACTTC
>TRBV30|-|TRBD1|TRBJ1-1
CAWSGDRRRAEAFF
TGTGCCTGGAGTGGGGACAGGCGACGGGCTGAAGCTTTCTTT
>TRBV7-8|-|-|TRBJ1-5
CATSRDLGYQPQHF
TGTGCCACCAGCAGAGATCTGGGGTATCAGCCCCAGCATTTT
>TRBV7-9|once|-|TRBJ1-1
CASSFVQAMNTEAFF
TGTGCCAGCAGCTTCGTTCAGGCTATGAACACTGAAGCTTTCTTT
>TRBV3-1|many|-|TRBJ1-1
CASSQEAGFEAFF
TGTGCCAGCAGCCAAGAGGCGGGTTTTGAAGCTTTCTTT
>TRBV10-2|-|-|TRBJ1-6
CASSELQGPNSPLHF
TGCGCCAGCAGTGAGCTCCAGGGGCCTAATTCACCCCTCCACTTT
>TRBV29-1|-|-|TRBJ2-5
CSVEGHHSRQPPYSESQYF
TGCAGCGTTGAAGGGCACCACTCCAGACAGCCACCCTACTCCGAGTCCCAGTACTTC
>TRBV2|few|-|TRBJ2-6
CASSGLGSGANVLTF
TGTGCCAGCAGTGGCCTAGGGTCTGGGGCCAACGTCCTGACTTTC
>TRBV7-3|-|-|TRBJ1-3
CASSPQGSGNTIYF
TGTGCCAGCAGCCCCCAGGGTTCCGGAAACACCATATATTTT
>TRBV15|-|-|TRBJ2-7
CATRQVGSYEQYF
TGTGCCACCAGGCAGGTTGGGTCCTACGAGCAGTACTTC
>TRBV19|-|-|TRBJ1-5
CASRGILQPQHF
TGTGCCAGTAGGGGGATTTTACAGCCCCAGCATTTT